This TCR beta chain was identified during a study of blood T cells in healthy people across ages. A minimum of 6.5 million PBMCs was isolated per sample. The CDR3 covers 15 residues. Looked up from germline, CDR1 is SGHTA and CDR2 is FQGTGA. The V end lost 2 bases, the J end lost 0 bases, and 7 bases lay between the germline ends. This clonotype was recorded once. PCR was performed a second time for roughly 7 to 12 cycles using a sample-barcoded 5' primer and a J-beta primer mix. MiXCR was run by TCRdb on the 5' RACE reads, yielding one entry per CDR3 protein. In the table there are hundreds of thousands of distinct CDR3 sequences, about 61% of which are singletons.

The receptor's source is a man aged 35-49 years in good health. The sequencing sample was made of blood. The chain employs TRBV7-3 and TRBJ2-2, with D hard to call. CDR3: CASSLSRANTGELFF. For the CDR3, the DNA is TGTGCCAGCAGCTTATCCCGCGCGAACACCGGGGAGCTGTTTTTT.